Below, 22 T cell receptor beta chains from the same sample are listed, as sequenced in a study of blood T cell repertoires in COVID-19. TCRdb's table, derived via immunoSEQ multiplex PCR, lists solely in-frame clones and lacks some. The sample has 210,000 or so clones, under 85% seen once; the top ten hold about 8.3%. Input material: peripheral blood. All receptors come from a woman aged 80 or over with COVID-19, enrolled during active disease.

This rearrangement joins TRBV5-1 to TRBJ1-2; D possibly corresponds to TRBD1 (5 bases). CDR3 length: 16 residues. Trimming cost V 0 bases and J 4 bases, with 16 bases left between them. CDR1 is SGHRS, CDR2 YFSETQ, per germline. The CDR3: CASSLAGAGLGYGYTF. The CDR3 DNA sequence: TGCGCCAGCAGCTTGGCCGGAGCAGGGCTGGGCTATGGCTACACCTTC.

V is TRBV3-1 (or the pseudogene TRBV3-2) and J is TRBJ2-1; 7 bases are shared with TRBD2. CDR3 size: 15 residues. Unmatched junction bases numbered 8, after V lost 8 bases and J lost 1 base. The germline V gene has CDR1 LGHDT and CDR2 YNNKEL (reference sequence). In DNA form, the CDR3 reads TGTGCCAGCGGCGGGGGACTTGCATCCTACAATGAGCAGTTCTTC. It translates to CASGGGLASYNEQFF.

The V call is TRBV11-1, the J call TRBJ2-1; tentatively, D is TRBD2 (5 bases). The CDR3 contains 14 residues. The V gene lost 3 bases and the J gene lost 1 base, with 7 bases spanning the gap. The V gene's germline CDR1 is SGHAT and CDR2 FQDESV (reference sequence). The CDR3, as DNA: TGTGCCAGCAGCTTTTCGGGATCCTACAATGAGCAGTTCTTC. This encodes CASSFSGSYNEQFF.

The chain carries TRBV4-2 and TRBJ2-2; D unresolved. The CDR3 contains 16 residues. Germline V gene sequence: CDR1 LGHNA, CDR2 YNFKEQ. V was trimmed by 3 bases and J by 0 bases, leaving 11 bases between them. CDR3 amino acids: CASSQMKLSNTGELFF. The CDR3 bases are TGTGCCAGCAGCCAGATGAAGCTATCGAACACCGGGGAGCTGTTTTTT.

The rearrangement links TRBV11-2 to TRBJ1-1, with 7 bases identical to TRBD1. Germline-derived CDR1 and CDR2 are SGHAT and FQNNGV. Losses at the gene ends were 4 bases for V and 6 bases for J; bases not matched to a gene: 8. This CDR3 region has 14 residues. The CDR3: CASSSGQTVAEAFF. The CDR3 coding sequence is TGTGCCAGCAGCTCGGGACAGACCGTCGCTGAAGCTTTCTTT.

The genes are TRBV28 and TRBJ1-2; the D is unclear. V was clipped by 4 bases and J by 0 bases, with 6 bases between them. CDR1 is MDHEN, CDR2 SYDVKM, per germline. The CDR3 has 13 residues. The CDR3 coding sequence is TGTGCCAGCAGTTGGGGAGCTAACTATGGCTACACCTTC. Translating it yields CASSWGANYGYTF.

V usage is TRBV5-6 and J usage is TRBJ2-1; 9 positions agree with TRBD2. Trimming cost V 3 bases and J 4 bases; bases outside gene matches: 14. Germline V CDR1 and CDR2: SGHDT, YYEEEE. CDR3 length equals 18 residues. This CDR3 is CASSSILGASGTYNEQFF. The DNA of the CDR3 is TGTGCCAGCAGCTCGATCCTAGGAGCTAGCGGGACATACAATGAGCAGTTCTTC.

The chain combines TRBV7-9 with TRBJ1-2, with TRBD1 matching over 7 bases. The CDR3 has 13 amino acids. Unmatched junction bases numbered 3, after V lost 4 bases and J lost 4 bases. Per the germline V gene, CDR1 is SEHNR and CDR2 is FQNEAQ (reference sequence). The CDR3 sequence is CASSSGTVYGYTF. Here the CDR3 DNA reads TGTGCCAGCAGCTCCGGGACAGTCTATGGCTACACCTTC. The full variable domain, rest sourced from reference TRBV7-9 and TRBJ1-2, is DTGVSQNPRHKITKRGQNVTFRCDPISEHNRLYWYRQTLGQGPEFLTYFQNEAQLEKSRLLSDRFSAERPKGSFSTLEIQRTEQGDSAMYLCASSSGTVYGYTFGSGTRLTVV.

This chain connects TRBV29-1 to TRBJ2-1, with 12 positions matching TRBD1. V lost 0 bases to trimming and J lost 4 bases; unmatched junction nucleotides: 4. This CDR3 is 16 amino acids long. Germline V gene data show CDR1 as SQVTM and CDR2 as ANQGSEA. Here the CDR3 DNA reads TGCAGCGTTGAAGAGGGACAGGGGGCAACATACAATGAGCAGTTCTTC. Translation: CSVEEGQGATYNEQFF.

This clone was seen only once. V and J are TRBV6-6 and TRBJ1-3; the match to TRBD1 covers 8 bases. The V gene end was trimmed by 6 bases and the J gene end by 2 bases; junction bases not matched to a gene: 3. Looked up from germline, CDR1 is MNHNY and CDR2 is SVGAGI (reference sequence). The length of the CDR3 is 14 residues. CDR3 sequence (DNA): TGTGCCAGCAGACCGGACAGGGCTGGAAACACCATATATTTT. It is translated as CASRPDRAGNTIYF.

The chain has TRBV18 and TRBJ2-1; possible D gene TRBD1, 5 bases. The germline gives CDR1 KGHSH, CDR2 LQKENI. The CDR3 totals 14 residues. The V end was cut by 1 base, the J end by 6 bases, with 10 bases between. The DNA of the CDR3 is TGTGCCAGCTCACCACGGCAGCAGGGCAATGAGCAGTTCTTC. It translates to CASSPRQQGNEQFF.

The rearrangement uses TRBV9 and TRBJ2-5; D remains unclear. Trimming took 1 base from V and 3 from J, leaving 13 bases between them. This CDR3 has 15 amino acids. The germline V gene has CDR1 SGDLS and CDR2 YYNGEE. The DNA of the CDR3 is TGTGCCAGCAGCGTACGGAGTGAGCCCAAAGAGACCCAGTACTTC. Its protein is CASSVRSEPKETQYF.

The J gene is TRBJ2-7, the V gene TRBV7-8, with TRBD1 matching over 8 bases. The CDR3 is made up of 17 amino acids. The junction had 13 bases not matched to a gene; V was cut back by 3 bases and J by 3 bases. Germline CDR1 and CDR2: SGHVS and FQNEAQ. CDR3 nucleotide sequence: TGTGCCAGCAGCTTTTCTGCCGAAACAGGGGGGATCTACGAGCAGTACTTC. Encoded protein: CASSFSAETGGIYEQYF.

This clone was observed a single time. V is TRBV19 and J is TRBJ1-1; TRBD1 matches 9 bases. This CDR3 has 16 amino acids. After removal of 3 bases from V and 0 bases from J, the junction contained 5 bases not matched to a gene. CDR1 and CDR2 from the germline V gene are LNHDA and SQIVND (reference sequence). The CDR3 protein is CASSMRTGVMNTEAFF. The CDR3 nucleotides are TGTGCCAGTAGTATGAGGACAGGGGTCATGAACACTGAAGCTTTCTTT.

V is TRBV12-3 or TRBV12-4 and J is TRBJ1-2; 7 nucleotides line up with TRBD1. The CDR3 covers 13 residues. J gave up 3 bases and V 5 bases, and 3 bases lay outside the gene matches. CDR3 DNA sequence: TGTGCCAGCAGTCCCGGACAGGACTATGGCTACACCTTC. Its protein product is CASSPGQDYGYTF.

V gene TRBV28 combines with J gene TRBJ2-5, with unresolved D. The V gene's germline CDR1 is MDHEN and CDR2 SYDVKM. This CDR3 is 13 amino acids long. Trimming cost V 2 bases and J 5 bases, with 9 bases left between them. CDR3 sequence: CASSLGSTETQYF. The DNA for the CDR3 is TGTGCCAGCAGTTTAGGCAGTACGGAGACCCAGTACTTC.

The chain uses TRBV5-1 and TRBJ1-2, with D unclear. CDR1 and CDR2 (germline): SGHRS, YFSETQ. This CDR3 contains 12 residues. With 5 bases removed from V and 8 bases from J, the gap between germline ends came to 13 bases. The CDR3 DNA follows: TGCGCCAGCAGTGTTCCGGGAGCGGGCTACACCTTC. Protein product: CASSVPGAGYTF.

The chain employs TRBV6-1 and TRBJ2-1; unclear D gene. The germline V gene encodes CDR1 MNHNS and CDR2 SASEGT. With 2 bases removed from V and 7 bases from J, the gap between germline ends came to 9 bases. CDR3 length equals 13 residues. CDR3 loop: CASSEWSGNEQFF. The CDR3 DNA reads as TGTGCCAGCAGTGAATGGTCGGGTAATGAGCAGTTCTTC.

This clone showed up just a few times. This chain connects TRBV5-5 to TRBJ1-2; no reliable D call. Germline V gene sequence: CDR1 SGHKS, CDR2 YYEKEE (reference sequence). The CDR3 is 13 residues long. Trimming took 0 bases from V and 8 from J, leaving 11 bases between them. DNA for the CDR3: TGTGCCAGCAGCTTGGATAACCAGGTCGGCTACACCTTC. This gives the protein CASSLDNQVGYTF.

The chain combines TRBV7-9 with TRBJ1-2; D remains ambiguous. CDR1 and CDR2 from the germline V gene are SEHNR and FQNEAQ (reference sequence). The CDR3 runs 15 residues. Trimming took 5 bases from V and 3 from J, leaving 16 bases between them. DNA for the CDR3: TGTGCCAGCAGCCCCCCGTCGGTACGGGACTATGGCTACACCTTC. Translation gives CASSPPSVRDYGYTF.

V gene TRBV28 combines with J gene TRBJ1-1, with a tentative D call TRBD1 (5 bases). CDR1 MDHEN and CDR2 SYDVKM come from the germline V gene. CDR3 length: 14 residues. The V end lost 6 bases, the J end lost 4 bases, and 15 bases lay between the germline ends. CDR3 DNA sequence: TGTGCCAGCAGGGTGGCGGGGGGGAGCACTGAAGCTTTCTTT. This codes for CASRVAGGSTEAFF.

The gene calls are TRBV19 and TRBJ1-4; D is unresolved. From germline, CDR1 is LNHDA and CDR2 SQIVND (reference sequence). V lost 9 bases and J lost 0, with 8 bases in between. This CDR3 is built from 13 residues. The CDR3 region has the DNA TGTGCCAGCGCAGGTGCAACTAATGAAAAACTGTTTTTT. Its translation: CASAGATNEKLFF.